This TCR beta chain was obtained from a study of control samples from healthy donors and cancer patients. Germline assignment: CDR1 SGHNT and CDR2 YYREEE (reference sequence). The V end lost 0 bases, the J end lost 3 bases, and 5 bases lay between the germline ends. The CDR3 sequence is 13 residues long. The assay was immunoSEQ multiplex PCR, and TCRdb's table has in-frame clones only and misses some. The table has about 140,000 clones, 89% seen once. The sample taken for sequencing was blood. The chain is built from TRBV5-4 and TRBJ2-3; no firm D call. The TCR originated in a man aged 30 to 39 in good health. CDR3 DNA: TGTGCCAGCAGCTTGGCCGGTACAGATACGCAGTATTTT. Its protein product is CASSLAGTDTQYF. The full variable domain, with the rest looked up from reference TRBV5-4 and TRBJ2-3, is ETGVTQSPTHLIKTRGQQVTLRCSSQSGHNTVSWYQQALGQGPQFIFQYYREEENGRGNFPPRFSGLQFPNYSSELNVNALELDDSALYLCASSLAGTDTQYFGPGTRLTVL.